The 32 T cell receptor beta chains below were found in one sample sequenced in a study of blood T cell repertoires in COVID-19. Clones were read by immunoSEQ multiplex PCR, and TCRdb kept only the in-frame ones, dropping some. The data contain 150,000 to 200,000 clones, about 88% of them singletons. Sequencing was done on a sample of peripheral blood. Receptor source: a man in his 60s with acute or convalescent COVID-19.

This clone came up once. The chain recombines TRBV25-1 with TRBJ2-7, with a weak D call TRBD2 (5 bases). V lost 2 bases and J 5 bases, leaving 13 bases between the germline ends. This CDR3 is built from 14 residues. Per the germline V gene, CDR1 is MGHDK and CDR2 is SYGVNS. The CDR3 DNA reads as TGTGCCAGCAGTGAAGCCGGGGATCGGGACGAGCAGTACTTC. Translating gives CASSEAGDRDEQYF.

Here the CDR3 DNA reads TGTGCCAGTAGTACCTCTAGGACCGGACTCAATCAGCCCCAGCATTTT. It specifies CASSTSRTGLNQPQHF. This chain joins TRBV19 and TRBJ1-5; D call uncertain. This CDR3 contains 16 residues. Germline loops: CDR1 LNHDA, CDR2 SQIVND (reference sequence). V lost 4 bases to trimming and J lost 3 bases, with 16 bases between them.

The chain carries TRBV30 and TRBJ1-2, with D hard to call. This CDR3 comprises 13 residues. Trimming left V 4 bases short and J 4 bases short, with 13 bases between. Germline V lookup: CDR1 GTSNPN, CDR2 SVGIG (reference sequence). CDR3 in DNA: TGTGCCTGGACCCTCCAAGAGCTCTATGGCTACACCTTC. It is translated as CAWTLQELYGYTF.

This clone was seen just once. This sequence joins TRBV7-2 and TRBJ1-3, with D possibly being TRBD1 (5 bases). Germline assignment: CDR1 SGHTA and CDR2 FQGNSA. Trimming removed 3 bases at V and 0 bases at J, with 12 bases between. The CDR3 extends over 16 amino acids. The CDR3 loop reads CASSFRGTGSGNTIYF. Here the CDR3 DNA reads TGTGCCAGCAGCTTTAGGGGAACAGGCTCTGGAAACACCATATATTTT.

The V gene is TRBV19, the J gene TRBJ1-2; 7 nucleotides agree with TRBD1. CDR1 is LNHDA, CDR2 SQIVND, per germline (reference sequence). This CDR3 is built from 14 residues. Unmatched junction bases numbered 7, after V lost 6 bases and J lost 3 bases. CDR3 sequence (DNA): TGTGCCAGTAGAAGGGGCGGACAGGACTATGGCTACACCTTC. This sequence encodes CASRRGGQDYGYTF.

This rearrangement joins TRBV18 to TRBJ2-2, with unresolved D. This CDR3 has 15 residues. Germline V gene sequence: CDR1 KGHSH, CDR2 LQKENI. V lost 0 bases and J lost 3, with 8 bases in between. The CDR3 loop reads CASSPPRSDTGELFF. In nucleotides, the CDR3 is TGTGCCAGCTCACCACCTAGATCTGACACCGGGGAGCTGTTTTTT. Using reference TRBV18 and TRBJ2-2 for the parts outside the CDR3, the full variable domain is NAGVMQNPRHLVRRRGQEARLRCSPMKGHSHVYWYRQLPEEGLKFMVYLQKENIIDESGMPKERFSAEFPKEGPSILRIQQVVRGDSAAYFCASSPPRSDTGELFFGEGSRLTVL.

To note about this clone: A junction boundary mismatches the germline segment, possibly from a read error. The chain has TRBV7-9 and TRBJ2-5; possibly TRBD2 for D (6 bases). Germline CDR1 is SEHNR and CDR2 is FQNEAQ (reference sequence). The CDR3 is 14 amino acids. The CDR3 sequence: CASSFEGLKEPQYF. The CDR3 bases are TGTGCCAGCAGCTTTGAGGGACTCAAAGAGCCCCAGTACTTC. Full variable domain (rest looked up from reference TRBV7-9 and TRBJ2-5): DTGVSQNPRHKITKRGQNVTFRCDPISEHNRLYWYRQTLGQGPEFLTYFQNEAQLEKSRLLSDRFSAERPKGSFSTLEIQRTEQGDSAMYLCASSFEGLKEPQYFGPGTRLLVL.

This chain connects TRBV7-9 to TRBJ2-3; no clear D gene. The ends were cut back, 3 bases at V and 4 bases at J, with 8 bases in the middle. This CDR3 comprises 13 residues. CDR1 and CDR2 from the germline V gene are SEHNR and FQNEAQ (reference sequence). The CDR3 nucleotides are TGTGCCAGCAGCTTCGTCGGGTCAGATACGCAGTATTTT. Residues: CASSFVGSDTQYF.

The gene calls are TRBV6-2 or TRBV6-3 and TRBJ2-5; tentatively, D is TRBD1 (6 bases). This CDR3 comprises 12 residues. Trimming cost V 6 bases and J 5 bases, with 10 bases left between them. In germline, CDR1 is MNHEY, CDR2 SVGEGT. The chain's CDR3 is CASSLDRETQYF. CDR3 in DNA: TGTGCCAGCAGCCTCGACAGGGAGACCCAGTACTTC.

This rearrangement joins TRBV4-1 to TRBJ1-3; 8 bases are a match to TRBD1. Losses at the gene ends were 8 bases for V and 2 bases for J; bases not matched to a gene: 8. The CDR3 runs to 15 residues. The germline gives CDR1 MGHRA, CDR2 YSYEKL. CDR3 protein: CASGATGGAGNTIYF. The CDR3 bases are TGCGCCAGCGGAGCCACAGGGGGGGCTGGAAACACCATATATTTT.

The chain carries TRBV24-1 and TRBJ2-3; 8 nucleotides align to TRBD1. The germline CDR1 and CDR2 sequences are KGHDR and SFDVKD. The CDR3 has 14 amino acids. The J segment lost 7 bases and the V segment lost 4 bases, leaving 6 bases of the junction unmatched. As DNA, the CDR3 is TGTGCCACCAGTGACTCGACAGGGGCCAATACGCAGTATTTT. Amino acid sequence: CATSDSTGANTQYF.

As regards this clone: The junction departs from the called germline gene at one end, perhaps through a read error. This chain links TRBV9 with TRBJ2-6; D gene ambiguous. The V gene's germline CDR1 is SGDLS and CDR2 YYNGEE. CDR3 length equals 17 residues. For the CDR3, the DNA is TGTGCCAGCAGTGTAGTCCCGGTGGTCCAAGGGGCCAACGTCCTGACTTTC. Its protein is CASSVVPVVQGANVLTF. The full variable domain, rest sourced from reference TRBV9 and TRBJ2-6, is DSGVTQTPKHLITATGQRVTLRCSPRSGDLSVYWYQQSLDQGLQFLIQYYNGEERAKGNILERFSAQQFPDLHSELNLSSLELGDSALYFCASSVVPVVQGANVLTFGAGSRLTVL.

The rearrangement links TRBV7-2 to TRBJ1-2, with 7 positions matching TRBD1. The germline CDR1 and CDR2 sequences are SGHTA and FQGNSA. The J segment lost 3 bases and the V segment lost 5 bases, leaving 6 bases of the junction unmatched. This CDR3 is 14 amino acids long. DNA of the CDR3: TGTGCCAGCAGCCCCAGGGGGGCTGACTATGGCTACACCTTC. Translated, it gives CASSPRGADYGYTF.

V and J are TRBV5-4 and TRBJ2-3; TRBD1 might be the D (6 bases). The CDR3 is 14 amino acids. Germline-derived CDR1 and CDR2 are SGHNT and YYREEE (reference sequence). V lost 1 base and J lost 5, with 11 bases in between. The CDR3 DNA follows: TGTGCCAGCAGCTTGAGGGGGTCGGAAGATACGCAGTATTTT. Residues: CASSLRGSEDTQYF.

This clone has a count of ten or more. The rearrangement uses TRBV19 and TRBJ1-2; 8 nucleotides align to TRBD1. This CDR3 contains 15 residues. Per germline, CDR1 LNHDA and CDR2 SQIVND (reference sequence). With 1 base clipped from V and 8 bases from J, the junction kept 9 bases outside the gene matches. This CDR3 reads CASSIVLRGRGGYTF. The DNA for the CDR3 is TGTGCCAGTAGTATAGTTCTCAGGGGGCGCGGAGGCTACACCTTC.

V and J are TRBV10-3 and TRBJ1-2, with 7 bases matching TRBD1. V gave up 2 bases and J gave up 4 bases; unmatched junction bases: 7. The CDR3 sequence is 15 residues long. Germline CDR1 and CDR2: ENHRY and SYGVKD. The CDR3 nucleotides read TGTGCCATCAGTGAGCCGACCCGGACAGGCTATGGCTACACCTTC. Translation gives CAISEPTRTGYGYTF.

V usage is TRBV7-9 and J usage is TRBJ1-2, with 7 nucleotides matching TRBD1. Germline CDR1 and CDR2: SEHNR and FQNEAQ (reference sequence). The CDR3 is 17 residues long. V lost 1 base, J lost 3 bases, and 11 bases stayed unmatched. The CDR3 is CASSLGTGERRDYGYTF. Written as DNA, the CDR3 is TGTGCCAGCAGCTTAGGAACAGGGGAAAGGCGTGACTATGGCTACACCTTC.

This rearrangement joins TRBV30 to TRBJ1-3; tentative D call: TRBD1 (5 bases). The CDR3 consists of 15 residues. V was cut by 7 bases and J by 3 bases, with 19 bases left in between. Germline values: CDR1 GTSNPN, CDR2 SVGIG (reference sequence). The CDR3 nucleotides are TGTGCCTTCTCCCTTGGGGGAGGGAATGGAAACACCATATATTTT. Translation gives CAFSLGGGNGNTIYF.

This chain joins TRBV5-5 and TRBJ2-7; maybe TRBD2 (6 bases). Germline CDR1 is SGHKS and CDR2 is YYEKEE (reference sequence). V was cut by 1 base and J by 2 bases, with 13 bases left in between. This CDR3 comprises 15 residues. The CDR3 loop reads CASSLKNPGAYEQYV. Here the CDR3 DNA reads TGTGCCAGCAGCTTGAAGAATCCGGGGGCCTACGAGCAGTACGTC.

The genes are TRBV11-3 and TRBJ2-2, with D maybe TRBD1 (5 bases). CDR1 SGHNT and CDR2 YENEEA come from the germline V gene. With 4 bases removed from V and 6 bases from J, the gap between germline ends came to 15 bases. This CDR3 has 15 residues. The CDR3 nucleotides read TGTGCCAGCAGCTCCCAAGACAGTCAGGCCGGGGAGCTGTTTTTT. Translation gives CASSSQDSQAGELFF.

The count of this clone is one. The V and J genes are TRBV19 and TRBJ2-1, with 7 bases aligning to TRBD2. Germline V gene sequence: CDR1 LNHDA, CDR2 SQIVND (reference sequence). The CDR3 totals 15 residues. After removal of 0 bases from V and 7 bases from J, the junction contained 6 bases not matched to a gene. DNA of the CDR3: TGTGCCAGTAGTATAGATGCGGGAGCGGGGAATGAGCAGTTCTTC. Its translation: CASSIDAGAGNEQFF. Supplemented by reference TRBV19 and TRBJ2-1, the full variable domain reads DGGITQSPKYLFRKEGQNVTLSCEQNLNHDAMYWYRQDPGQGLRLIYYSQIVNDFQKGDIAEGYSVSREKKESFPLTVTSAQKNPTAFYLCASSIDAGAGNEQFFGPGTRLTVL.

The chain has TRBV5-5 and TRBJ1-1; D might be TRBD1 (6 bases). This CDR3 is built from 16 residues. With 1 base removed from V and 0 bases from J, the gap between germline ends came to 13 bases. The germline CDR1 and CDR2 sequences are SGHKS and YYEKEE (reference sequence). This chain's CDR3 is CASSLRRGSLNTEAFF. The CDR3 DNA is TGTGCCAGCAGCTTGCGCAGGGGAAGTCTGAACACTGAAGCTTTCTTT. The full variable domain, in which reference TRBV5-5 and TRBJ1-1 provide the parts outside the CDR3, is DAGVTQSPTHLIKTRGQQVTLRCSPISGHKSVSWYQQVLGQGPQFIFQYYEKEERGRGNFPDRFSARQFPNYSSELNVNALLLGDSALYLCASSLRRGSLNTEAFFGQGTRLTVV.

The rearrangement links TRBV5-4 to TRBJ2-3; 11 bases match TRBD2. The germline V gene encodes CDR1 SGHNT and CDR2 YYREEE (reference sequence). J gave up 0 bases and V 7 bases, and 1 base lay outside the gene matches. The CDR3 runs to 14 residues. This CDR3 is CASLAGGSTDTQYF. DNA of the CDR3: TGTGCCAGCCTAGCGGGAGGCAGCACAGATACGCAGTATTTT. The whole variable domain, filled in from reference TRBV5-4 and TRBJ2-3, reads ETGVTQSPTHLIKTRGQQVTLRCSSQSGHNTVSWYQQALGQGPQFIFQYYREEENGRGNFPPRFSGLQFPNYSSELNVNALELDDSALYLCASLAGGSTDTQYFGPGTRLTVL.

V usage is TRBV9 and J usage is TRBJ2-7; TRBD2 agrees at 9 bases. V lost 7 bases and J lost 3; bases outside the gene matches: 5. This CDR3 comprises 13 residues. The germline CDR1 and CDR2 sequences are SGDLS and YYNGEE. The CDR3 protein is CASQREEGYEQYF. The DNA of the CDR3 is TGTGCCAGCCAGCGGGAGGAGGGCTACGAGCAGTACTTC.

The gene calls are TRBV2 and TRBJ2-2, with TRBD1 identical over 8 bases. This CDR3 is built from 17 residues. The trim removed 5 bases at V and 0 bases at J, leaving 8 bases unmatched. CDR1 is SNHLY, CDR2 FYNNEI, per germline. CDR3 sequence reads: CASSSPGQAPNTGELFF. The CDR3 DNA sequence: TGTGCCAGCAGTTCCCCGGGACAGGCTCCGAACACCGGGGAGCTGTTTTTT.

The rearrangement uses TRBV12-3 or TRBV12-4 and TRBJ1-1; no reliable D call. V lost 2 bases and J lost 7, with 8 bases in between. CDR3 size: 12 residues. CDR3 DNA: TGTGCCAGCAGTTTACAGAGGCTTGAAGCTTTCTTT. This codes for CASSLQRLEAFF.

The chain uses TRBV10-3 and TRBJ2-1, with D maybe TRBD2 (6 bases). With 3 bases removed from V and 7 bases from J, the gap between germline ends came to 28 bases. This CDR3 has 19 amino acids. Germline V gene data show CDR1 as ENHRY and CDR2 as SYGVKD. The CDR3 bases are TGTGCCATCAGTGAACCCCGACTAGTAGCAGGACGGAACGTGAATGAGCAGTTCTTC. Its translation: CAISEPRLVAGRNVNEQFF.

This sequence joins TRBV6-5 and TRBJ1-3; TRBD1 is a possible D gene (5 bases). Germline V gene lookup returns CDR1 MNHEY and CDR2 SVGAGI. CDR3 length equals 15 residues. Trimming pared 7 bases from V and 2 bases from J, leaving 15 bases between. This chain's CDR3 is CASKERGVTGNTIYF. As DNA, the CDR3 is TGTGCCAGCAAAGAACGGGGGGTGACTGGAAACACCATATATTTT.

The chain couples TRBV24-1 to TRBJ1-2; 9 bases are shared with TRBD1. The germline gives CDR1 KGHDR, CDR2 SFDVKD. Germline trimming cut 4 bases from V and 8 bases from J; bases unmatched to any gene: 4. The CDR3 covers 13 residues. CDR3 in DNA: TGTGCCACCAGTGAGTACAGGGGGCACGGCTACACCTTC. Amino acid sequence: CATSEYRGHGYTF.

The rearrangement links TRBV6-5 to TRBJ2-5, with D perhaps matching TRBD2 (5 bases). V was trimmed by 7 bases and J by 8 bases, leaving 14 bases between them. The CDR3 runs to 12 residues. Germline lookup yields CDR1 MNHEY and CDR2 SVGAGI. CDR3 nucleotides: TGTGCCAGCAACCAAGTCCGGGGAACCCAGTACTTC. Amino acid sequence: CASNQVRGTQYF.

The chain employs TRBV3-1 (or the pseudogene TRBV3-2) and TRBJ2-3, with D tentatively TRBD1 (5 bases). This CDR3 is 15 amino acids long. Germline V gene lookup returns CDR1 LGHDT and CDR2 YNNKEL (reference sequence). V was clipped by 3 bases and J by 3 bases, with 13 bases between them. The CDR3 bases are TGTGCCAGCAGCCACCTTGACAGTAGAACAGATACGCAGTATTTT. As protein: CASSHLDSRTDTQYF.

The chain links TRBV18 to TRBJ2-5, with 7 bases identical to TRBD2. V trimming: 6 bases; J trimming: 10 bases; junction bases outside the gene matches: 11. Looked up from germline, CDR1 is KGHSH and CDR2 is LQKENI. The CDR3 is 13 amino acids. As DNA, the CDR3 is TGTGCCAGCTCGCGAACTAGCGCGGAAGGCCAGTACTTC. The encoded protein is CASSRTSAEGQYF.